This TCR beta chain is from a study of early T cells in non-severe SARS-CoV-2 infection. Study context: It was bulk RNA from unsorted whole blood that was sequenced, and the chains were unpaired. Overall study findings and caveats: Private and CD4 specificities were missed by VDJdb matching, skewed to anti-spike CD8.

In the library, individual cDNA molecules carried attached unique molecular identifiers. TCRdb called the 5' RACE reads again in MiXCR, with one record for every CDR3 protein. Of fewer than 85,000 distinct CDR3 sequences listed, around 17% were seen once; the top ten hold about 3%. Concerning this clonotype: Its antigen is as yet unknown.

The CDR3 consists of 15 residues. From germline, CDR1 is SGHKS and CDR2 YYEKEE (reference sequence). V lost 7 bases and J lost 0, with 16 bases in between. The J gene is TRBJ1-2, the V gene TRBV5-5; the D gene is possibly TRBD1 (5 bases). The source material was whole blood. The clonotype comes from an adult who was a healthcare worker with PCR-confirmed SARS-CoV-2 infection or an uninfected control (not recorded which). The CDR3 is CASGGPDGPNYGYTF. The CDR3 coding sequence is TGTGCCAGCGGGGGTCCGGACGGCCCTAACTATGGCTACACCTTC.